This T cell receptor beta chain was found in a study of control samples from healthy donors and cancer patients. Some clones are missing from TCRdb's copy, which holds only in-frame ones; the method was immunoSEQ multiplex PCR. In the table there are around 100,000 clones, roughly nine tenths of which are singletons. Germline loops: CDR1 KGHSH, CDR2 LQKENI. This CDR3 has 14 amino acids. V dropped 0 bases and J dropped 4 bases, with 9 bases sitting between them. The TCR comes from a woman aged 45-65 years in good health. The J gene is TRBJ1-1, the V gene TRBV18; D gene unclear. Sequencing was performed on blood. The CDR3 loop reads CASSPPPSGTEAFF. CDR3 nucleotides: TGTGCCAGCTCACCACCTCCCTCCGGCACTGAAGCTTTCTTT.